This T cell receptor (beta chain) was recorded in a study of blood T cell repertoires in COVID-19. Across the study: The United States, Italy and Spain provided the acute and convalescent COVID-19 samples.

Germline V CDR1 and CDR2: MDHEN, SYDVKM. The CDR3 covers 15 residues. V shed 6 bases and J 0 bases; nucleotides not matched to a gene: 4. In the original analysis: Estimation of nucleated cell counts relied on the amplification of reference gene primers. Produced via immunoSEQ multiplex PCR; TCRdb's table is partial and in-frame only. Clone size and V and J calls were adopted from that table, with D and trimming inferred from the DNA. This table holds roughly 160,000 clones, more than 65% found once. Cohorts were assigned according to the clinical history that participants reported. The sequence came from a man aged 50-60 years who had recovered from COVID-19. The V gene is TRBV28, the J gene TRBJ2-2, with 7 bases fitting TRBD1. Sequencing was carried out using PBMCs or T cells enriched from blood (not recorded which). CDR3 sequence: CASRDGTANTGELFF. The CDR3 DNA reads TGTGCCAGCAGGGACGGGACAGCGAACACCGGGGAGCTGTTTTTT.